The sequence of this TCR beta chain was determined in a study of T cells in localized non-small cell lung cancer. The data were produced by immunoSEQ multiplex PCR, yet TCRdb's version contains in-frame clones alone and is incomplete. This table has approximately 26,000 clones, 80% to 85% appearing once. This CDR3 comprises 14 residues. V was pared by 7 bases and J by 2 bases, with 14 bases between. Germline values: CDR1 SNHLY, CDR2 FYNNEI. Sequencing used peripheral blood, obtained before any cancer treatment. The rearrangement links TRBV2 to TRBJ1-1; D is unresolved. This sequence was found in a woman aged 40 to 75 with stage I lung adenocarcinoma. CDR3 in DNA: TGTGCCAGCAAACGGGAAGCCACTAACACTGAAGCTTTCTTT. This codes for CASKREATNTEAFF.